A selection of T cell receptor beta chains follows, all from one sample in a study of cytomegalovirus exposure and HLA in healthy donors. The method was immunoSEQ multiplex PCR; TCRdb's version includes in-frame clones alone and lacks a portion of them. The sample yields about 110,000 clones, more than 65% seen once. The specimen was PBMCs. The receptor source for this set is a boy aged 5-17 years in good health and CMV-seronegative. Both conserved end residues are part of each CDR3. Fields, in order: clone size, J gene, V gene, CDR3 protein. The size field is filled for only some rows; it gives once, few, many or a size class.

.,TRBJ2-7,TRBV28,CASSFLEPVYEQYF
.,TRBJ2-7,TRBV10-1,CASKGQPAEQYF
.,TRBJ1-5,TRBV7-8,CASSLLVGQPNQPQHF
.,TRBJ1-4,TRBV5-1,CASSLTRTSDNEKLFF
.,TRBJ1-5,TRBV28,CASSPHLDRGQLGNQPQHF
.,TRBJ2-7,TRBV7-3,CASSLDRFAEQYF
.,TRBJ2-1,TRBV5-4,CASGGQGAYNEQFF
.,TRBJ1-4,TRBV10-3,CAISGTRDIGREKLFF
.,TRBJ1-1,TRBV7-9,CASSSKTGASSLNTEAFF
.,TRBJ1-5,TRBV7-9,CASSSHGTRRGNQPQHF
.,TRBJ2-5,TRBV5-4,CASSLDRRQETQYF
once,TRBJ2-3,TRBV10-2,CASVALAGGTDTQYF
few,TRBJ2-7,TRBV28,CASSHRYEQYF
.,TRBJ2-3,TRBV6-5,CASRTSGSYTQYF
.,TRBJ2-1,TRBV6-6,CASSRTGPYEQFF
.,TRBJ1-3,TRBV6-5,CASSLLGAGNTIYF
.,TRBJ2-2,TRBV6-5,CASSYGHDTGELFF
.,TRBJ1-5,TRBV6-6,CASSYSGFNSNQPQHF
once,TRBJ2-2,TRBV5-1,CAGHRGPNTGELFF
.,TRBJ2-7,TRBV5-1,CASSSTAGAGQYF
few,TRBJ2-1,TRBV6-1,CASSEGVGAYNEQFF
.,TRBJ1-2,TRBV9,CASSFWTGGDGYTF
.,TRBJ1-2,TRBV6-5,CASSYSAGSRFGYTF
few,TRBJ1-1,TRBV7-9,CASSLDSGTEAFF
.,TRBJ1-2,TRBV6-6,CASSYSIGTAYGYTF
.,TRBJ2-3,TRBV6-1,CASSEGGGADTQYF
.,TRBJ2-7,TRBV7-3,CASSLTPQGVGEQYF
.,TRBJ1-1,TRBV6-5,CASSYSGQYEAFF
.,TRBJ2-7,TRBV19,CASRRKRGVHEQYF
few,TRBJ1-2,TRBV28,CASSLGGFDANYGYTF
.,TRBJ1-1,TRBV29-1,CSVEDGESPYLF
few,TRBJ2-3,TRBV29-1,CSATPGLAGGPTQYF
.,TRBJ2-7,TRBV5-1,CASSLDRGYEQYF
.,TRBJ2-1,TRBV27,CASSLAGNEQFF
.,TRBJ2-7,TRBV6-5,CASSYQQGYEQYF
few,TRBJ2-7,TRBV7-2,CASSLRDSPSYEQYF
.,TRBJ2-3,TRBV7-6,CASSRGTGGNTDTQYF
.,TRBJ2-7,TRBV11-2,CASSLGGGEQYF
.,TRBJ2-7,TRBV2,CASSDRTRMFGEQYF
once,TRBJ2-3,TRBV9,CASSASGNTDTQYF
.,TRBJ2-2,TRBV27,CASSPGTANTGELFF